The 14 T cell receptor beta chains given below trace back to one sample, sequenced in a study of T cells in localized non-small cell lung cancer. Profiling relied on immunoSEQ multiplex PCR, and the TCRdb table lists in-frame clones only, not all of them. The table lists tens of thousands of clones, 75% to 90% of them singletons. The specimen comprised PBMCs, sampled before any cancer treatment. Source of these receptors: a man aged 40-75 years with stage II squamous cell lung carcinoma.

The rearrangement joins TRBV18 to TRBJ1-1; D is perhaps TRBD1 (6 bases). The CDR3 consists of 14 residues. In germline, CDR1 is KGHSH, CDR2 LQKENI. Deletions cut 5 bases from V and 0 bases from J, with 10 bases between. The CDR3 nucleotides are TGTGCCAGCTCAGAACAGGGTATGAACACTGAAGCTTTCTTT. As protein: CASSEQGMNTEAFF.

This clone was observed a single time. J is TRBJ2-3 and V is TRBV20-1; D remains unclear. Per germline, CDR1 DFQATT and CDR2 SNEGSKA (reference sequence). The ends were cut back, 3 bases at V and 4 bases at J, with 5 bases in the middle. This CDR3 comprises 11 residues. CDR3 residues: CSASSPDTQYF. CDR3 nucleotides: TGCAGTGCTAGTTCCCCAGATACGCAGTATTTT.

This clone was picked up a small number of times. V usage is TRBV19 and J usage is TRBJ1-1; 10 positions match TRBD1. This CDR3 contains 15 residues. With 6 bases clipped from V and 1 base from J, the junction kept 5 bases outside the gene matches. Germline lookup yields CDR1 LNHDA and CDR2 SQIVND (reference sequence). CDR3 sequence reads: CASRDRDRGNTEAFF. The CDR3 DNA is TGTGCCAGTAGAGACAGGGACAGGGGGAACACTGAAGCTTTCTTT.

By sample fraction, this clone is medium-sized. The same CDR3 arises from other DNA sequences in this sample as well. The rearrangement links TRBV4-1 to TRBJ2-7; D is unresolved. The CDR3 spans 13 residues. Germline V gene data show CDR1 as MGHRA and CDR2 as YSYEKL. V lost 5 bases to trimming and J lost 4 bases, with 12 bases between them. For the CDR3, the DNA is TGCGCCAGCAGCATCGGCAGATGGTACGAGCAGTACTTC. The encoded protein is CASSIGRWYEQYF.

V and J are TRBV5-3 and TRBJ2-5; 9 nucleotides line up with TRBD1. TRBV5-3 falls under the ORF class, with uncertain function. The trim removed 3 bases at V and 7 bases at J, leaving 7 bases unmatched. The CDR3 length is 14 residues. CDR3 nucleotide sequence: TGTGCCAGAAGCTCCGGGACAGGGCATACGACCCAGTACTTC. Its translation: CARSSGTGHTTQYF.

The sample holds one count of this clone. The chain couples TRBV30 to TRBJ1-6, with D uncertain. Deletions cut 4 bases from V and 9 bases from J, with 22 bases between. Germline V lookup: CDR1 GTSNPN, CDR2 SVGIG (reference sequence). The CDR3 extends over 16 amino acids. The CDR3 loop is CAWISAKDLSFSPLHF. DNA for the CDR3: TGTGCCTGGATCTCTGCTAAAGATCTCTCTTTTTCACCCCTCCACTTT.

This chain connects TRBV9 to TRBJ1-3; D remains ambiguous. The length of the CDR3 is 14 residues. In germline, CDR1 is SGDLS, CDR2 YYNGEE. V was cut by 0 bases and J by 4 bases, with 8 bases left in between. The CDR3 protein is CASSVGADGNTIYF. CDR3 DNA sequence: TGTGCCAGCAGCGTAGGGGCAGACGGAAACACCATATATTTT.

This chain joins TRBV25-1 and TRBJ2-1; no definite D call. Germline loops: CDR1 MGHDK, CDR2 SYGVNS. This CDR3 has 14 residues. Trimming removed 6 bases from V and 2 bases from J, with 11 bases in between. DNA for the CDR3: TGTGCCAGCAGCTCGGGCAGACCCTACAATGAGCAGTTCTTC. This translates into CASSSGRPYNEQFF.

The J gene is TRBJ1-1, the V gene TRBV6-5, with 11 bases aligning to TRBD1. Germline assignment: CDR1 MNHEY and CDR2 SVGAGI. Unmatched junction bases numbered 6, after V lost 3 bases and J lost 3 bases. The CDR3 has 16 residues. In DNA form, the CDR3 reads TGTGCCAGCAGTTATAGATGGACAGGGGGCCACACTGAAGCTTTCTTT. Its protein is CASSYRWTGGHTEAFF.

This clone was seen only a few times. J is TRBJ2-1 and V is TRBV4-3; D possibly corresponds to TRBD2 (6 bases). Looked up from germline, CDR1 is LGHNA and CDR2 is YSLEER. V dropped 5 bases and J dropped 6 bases, with 11 bases sitting between them. The CDR3 has 13 amino acids. This CDR3 reads CASSKGLTNEQFF. CDR3 DNA sequence: TGCGCCAGCAGCAAGGGACTGACCAATGAGCAGTTCTTC.

V gene TRBV18 combines with J gene TRBJ1-5, with 7 positions matching TRBD1. The CDR3 length is 15 residues. V was pared by 6 bases and J by 2 bases, with 7 bases of the junction left unmatched. Per germline, CDR1 KGHSH and CDR2 LQKENI. CDR3 DNA sequence: TGTGCCAGCTCCGCAAGCGGACAGGGCAATCAGCCCCAGCATTTT. It translates to CASSASGQGNQPQHF.

The chain employs TRBV6-5 and TRBJ2-7; the D gene could be TRBD1 or TRBD2 (5 bases each). V was pared by 5 bases and J by 2 bases, with 16 bases between. This CDR3 spans 15 amino acids. Germline loops: CDR1 MNHEY, CDR2 SVGAGI. CDR3 bases: TGTGCCAGCAGTCAGATGGGGGTTCCCCCCTACGAGCAGTACTTC. This translates into CASSQMGVPPYEQYF.

The genes are TRBV7-3 and TRBJ1-6; D is ambiguous. The CDR3 length is 14 residues. V was pared by 4 bases and J by 6 bases, with 10 bases between. From germline, CDR1 is SGHTA and CDR2 FQGTGA. The DNA for the CDR3 is TGTGCCAGCAGCTCACAGCTCTTTAATTCACCCCTCCACTTT. Its translation is CASSSQLFNSPLHF.

The V gene is TRBV19, the J gene TRBJ2-7; 7 bases fit TRBD1. Trimming at V came to 5 bases and at J to 0 bases, leaving 4 bases not matched to a gene. The CDR3 loop spans 14 amino acids. Germline V gene sequence: CDR1 LNHDA, CDR2 SQIVND (reference sequence). CDR3 residues: CASSQGTVSYEQYF. The CDR3 DNA sequence: TGTGCCAGTAGTCAAGGGACAGTCTCCTACGAGCAGTACTTC.